Below are 6 T cell receptor beta chains sequenced from a single sample in a study of human T cells and chemical hapten exposure. Time point reported: pre-sensitization, week 0. The treatment: therapeutic diphenylcyclopropenone sensitization with weekly scalp DPC. Each CDR3 protein gets one entry after TCRdb re-called the RACE reads with MiXCR. The sample includes 190,000 or so distinct CDR3 sequences, approximately 31% seen only once; the top ten take 2.5% to 3.5%. Material: whole blood, obtained in connection with sensitization to the hapten diphenylcyclopropenone (DPC). Source of these receptors: a woman aged 30 to 39 with alopecia areata. Some clones in this sample may be carry-over from other donors' samples.

The gene calls are TRBV28 and TRBJ1-2; possibly TRBD1 for D (5 bases). The CDR3 runs to 13 residues. Germline V CDR1 and CDR2: MDHEN, SYDVKM. V lost 11 bases and J lost 8, with 21 bases in between. Here the CDR3 reads CASRADTGDGYTF. CDR3 nucleotides: TGTGCCTCCAGAGCAGATACCGGGGACGGCTACACCTTC.

The CDR3 DNA sequence: TGTGCCAGCAGCGGCTTAGCGGGGGGGCAATTCGATGAGCAGTTCTTC. Its translation: CASSGLAGGQFDEQFF. V usage is TRBV5-4 and J usage is TRBJ2-1, with TRBD2 matching 11 bases. V lost 4 bases, J lost 8 bases, and 11 bases stayed unmatched. Germline V lookup: CDR1 SGHNT, CDR2 YYREEE (reference sequence). The CDR3 sequence is 16 residues long.

The chain couples TRBV28 to TRBJ1-5; 9 nucleotides agree with TRBD1. The CDR3 is made up of 16 amino acids. Trimming removed 8 bases from V and 4 bases from J; junction bases left unmatched: 12. Germline lookup yields CDR1 MDHEN and CDR2 SYDVKM. CDR3 amino acids: CASLGQGMVRNQPQHF. DNA of the CDR3: TGTGCCAGCTTAGGACAGGGGATGGTACGGAATCAGCCCCAGCATTTT.

J is TRBJ1-5 and V is TRBV28, with D possibly being TRBD1 (6 bases). V was clipped by 3 bases and J by 1 base, with 10 bases between them. The CDR3 is 15 amino acids. Germline V gene sequence: CDR1 MDHEN, CDR2 SYDVKM. In DNA, the CDR3 is TGTGCCAGCAGTTTGGGGGCCCGCAGCAATCAGCCCCAGCATTTT. It encodes CASSLGARSNQPQHF.

To note about this clonotype: Germline is not matched at one junction end, which may reflect a read error. The chain has TRBV4-3 and TRBJ2-1; 9 positions match TRBD2. Germline values: CDR1 LGHNA, CDR2 YSLEER. The CDR3 is 14 amino acids. The CDR3 DNA sequence: TGCGCTAGCAGCCAAGAGTCTAGCGGGGATGAGCAGTTCTTC. Protein sequence: CASSQESSGDEQFF.

This clonotype occurred a few times. The genes are TRBV9 and TRBJ2-1, with D hard to call. The ends were cut back, 3 bases at V and 7 bases at J, with 8 bases in the middle. This CDR3 spans 12 amino acids. Germline-derived CDR1 and CDR2 are SGDLS and YYNGEE. The CDR3 region has the DNA TGTGCCAGCAGCGCGATTGGGAATGAGCAGTTCTTC. It codes for CASSAIGNEQFF.